A single sample is the source of the 11 T cell receptor beta chains below, sequenced in a study of breast tumors, draining lymph nodes, adjacent tissues. Breast cancer patients provided tissue from their axillary draining lymph nodes. TCRdb used MiXCR to reprocess the multiplex PCR reads, holding one entry per CDR3 protein. Of 290,000 or so distinct CDR3 sequences listed, around 30% were seen once; the top ten hold roughly 1.2%. The sequencing sample was made of axillary lymph node tissue. These receptor sequences come from a female donor with breast cancer. Some clones in this sample may be carry-over from other donors' samples.

This clonotype appeared many times. The chain couples TRBV20-1 to TRBJ2-1; tentative D call: TRBD2 (6 bases). This CDR3 spans 11 amino acids. V dropped 8 bases and J dropped 7 bases, with 12 bases sitting between them. Germline CDR1 and CDR2: DFQATT and SNEGSKA (reference sequence). CDR3 protein: CSSAGSNEQFF. DNA for the CDR3: TGCAGTTCGGCGGGAAGTAATGAGCAGTTCTTC.

Note on this clonotype: A single base separates this from a much larger clone, so it may be a read error. The chain carries TRBV5-4 and TRBJ1-3; no reliable D call. Per the germline V gene, CDR1 is SGHNT and CDR2 is YYREEE (reference sequence). This CDR3 is 16 amino acids long. The CDR3 sequence is CASSLARGASENTIYF. CDR3 coding DNA: TGTGCCAGCAGCTTGGCTAGAGGTGCCTCTGAAAACACCATATATTTT.

This clonotype was observed a handful of times. A read error may be the cause here, since a much bigger clone is one base away. The chain links TRBV12-5 to TRBJ2-3; 7 nucleotides align to TRBD2. The CDR3 extends over 16 amino acids. Germline-derived CDR1 and CDR2 are LGHNT and FRNRAP. V gave up 3 bases and J gave up 5 bases; unmatched junction bases: 11. The DNA for the CDR3 is TGTGCTAGTGGTTTCGTATGGGGCGGGAGTGGAGATACGCAGTATTTT. Protein: CASGFVWGGSGDTQYF.

V and J are TRBV11-2 and TRBJ1-1; weak D call: TRBD1 (6 bases). The CDR3 totals 15 residues. Trimming pared 2 bases from V and 1 base from J, leaving 11 bases between. CDR1 and CDR2 from the germline V gene are SGHAT and FQNNGV. The CDR3, as DNA: TGTGCCAGCAGCTTACGGACAGCCAAGAACACTGAAGCTTTCTTT. It is translated as CASSLRTAKNTEAFF.

The rearrangement joins TRBV15 to TRBJ1-1; TRBD1 aligns across 7 bases. In germline, CDR1 is LNHNV, CDR2 YYDKDF (reference sequence). The CDR3 sequence is 13 residues long. V lost 4 bases and J lost 4; bases outside the gene matches: 3. Here the CDR3 DNA reads TGTGCCACCAGCACCTACAGGGGCACTGAAGCTTTCTTT. It specifies CATSTYRGTEAFF. The entire variable domain, with the rest obtained from reference TRBV15 and TRBJ1-1, is as follows: DAMVIQNPRYQVTQFGKPVTLSCSQTLNHNVMYWYQQKSSQAPKLLFHYYDKDFNNEADTPDNFQSRRPNTSFCFLDIRSPGLGDTAMYLCATSTYRGTEAFFGQGTRLTVV.

There are a few counts of this clonotype. Being one base from a much bigger clone, this may be a read error. The CDR3 does not close with the conserved phenylalanine or tryptophan, likely indicating a read error. The chain couples TRBV7-6 to TRBJ2-5, with D perhaps TRBD2 (6 bases). The germline gives CDR1 SGHVS, CDR2 FNYEAQ. The CDR3 length is 14 residues. CDR3 in DNA: TGTACCAGCAGCCCGGGACTCAGGACTTGGACCCAGTACCTC. Translating it yields CTSSPGLRTWTQYL.

This clonotype has at least ten counts. The J gene is TRBJ1-2, the V gene TRBV6-5; tentatively, D is TRBD1 (6 bases). The CDR3 is 13 residues long. The V and J ends lost 2 bases and 4 bases respectively, with 8 bases between them. CDR1 is MNHEY and CDR2 is SVGAGI in the germline V gene. This chain's CDR3 is CASSYGTSYGYTF. CDR3 coding DNA: TGTGCCAGCAGTTACGGGACAAGCTATGGCTACACCTTC.

This clonotype was detected many times. The chain has TRBV15 and TRBJ2-3; D gene uncertain. Germline loops: CDR1 LNHNV, CDR2 YYDKDF (reference sequence). CDR3 size: 13 residues. V was cut by 0 bases and J by 7 bases, with 8 bases left in between. The DNA for the CDR3 is TGTGCCACCAGCAGAGATAAGGGTTATACGCAGTATTTT. It is translated as CATSRDKGYTQYF.

With regard to this clonotype: One junction end does not reproduce the germline sequence, and a read error may be involved. The chain combines TRBV7-3 with TRBJ2-6; TRBD2 is a possible D gene (6 bases). The CDR3 is made up of 15 amino acids. The V gene's germline CDR1 is SGHTA and CDR2 FQGTGA. The CDR3 protein is CASSLEGSGANVLPF. The DNA of the CDR3 is TGTGCCAGCAGCTTGGAGGGCTCTGGGGCCAACGTCCTGCCTTTC.

This clonotype was observed at least ten times. Here the CDR3 DNA reads TGCAGTGCTAATGTAGCGGGACTCCGCAATGAGCAGTTCTTC. It codes for CSANVAGLRNEQFF. The chain joins TRBV20-1 to TRBJ2-1, with 8 bases lining up with TRBD2. The CDR3 consists of 14 residues. V lost 4 bases, J lost 6 bases, and 8 bases stayed unmatched. Germline CDR1 reads DFQATT; CDR2 reads SNEGSKA (reference sequence).

This clonotype was counted many times. The chain combines TRBV20-1 with TRBJ1-6; no clear D gene. CDR1 and CDR2 (germline): DFQATT, SNEGSKA (reference sequence). V was shortened by 3 bases and J by 4 bases, with 10 bases between the two germline ends. The CDR3 is 14 amino acids. The CDR3 coding sequence is TGCAGTGCTAGCGCTCAGGTGTATAATTCACCCCTCCACTTT. Its translation is CSASAQVYNSPLHF.